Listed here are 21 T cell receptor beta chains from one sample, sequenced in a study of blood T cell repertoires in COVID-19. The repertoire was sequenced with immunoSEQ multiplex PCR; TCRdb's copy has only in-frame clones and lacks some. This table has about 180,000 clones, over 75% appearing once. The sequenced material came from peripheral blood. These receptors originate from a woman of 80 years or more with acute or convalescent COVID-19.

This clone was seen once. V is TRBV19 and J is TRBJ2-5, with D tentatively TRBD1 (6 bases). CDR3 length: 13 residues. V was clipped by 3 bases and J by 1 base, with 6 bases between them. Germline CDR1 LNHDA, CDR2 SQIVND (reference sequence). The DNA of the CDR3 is TGTGCCAGTAGTATCAGGGGCCAAGAGACCCAGTACTTC. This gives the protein CASSIRGQETQYF.

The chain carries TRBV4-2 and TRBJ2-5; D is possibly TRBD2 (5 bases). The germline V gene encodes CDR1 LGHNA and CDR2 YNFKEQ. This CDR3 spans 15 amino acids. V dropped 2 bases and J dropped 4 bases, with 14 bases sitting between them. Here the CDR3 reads CASSQLEGAGETQYF. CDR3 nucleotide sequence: TGTGCCAGCAGCCAACTTGAGGGCGCGGGAGAGACCCAGTACTTC.

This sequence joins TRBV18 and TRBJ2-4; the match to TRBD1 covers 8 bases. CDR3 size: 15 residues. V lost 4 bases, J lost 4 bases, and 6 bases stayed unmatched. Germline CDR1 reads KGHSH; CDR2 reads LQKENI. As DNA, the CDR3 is TGTGCCAGCTCACTATCGGACAGGGTAAAAAACATTCAGTACTTC. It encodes CASSLSDRVKNIQYF.

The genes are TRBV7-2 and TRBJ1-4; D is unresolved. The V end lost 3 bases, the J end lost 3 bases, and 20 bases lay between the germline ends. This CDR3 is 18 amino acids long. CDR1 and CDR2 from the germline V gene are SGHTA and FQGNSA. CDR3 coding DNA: TGTGCCAGCAGCTTCGTAGCGGTAGGCGGGCGGCCTAATGAAAAACTGTTTTTT. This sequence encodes CASSFVAVGGRPNEKLFF.

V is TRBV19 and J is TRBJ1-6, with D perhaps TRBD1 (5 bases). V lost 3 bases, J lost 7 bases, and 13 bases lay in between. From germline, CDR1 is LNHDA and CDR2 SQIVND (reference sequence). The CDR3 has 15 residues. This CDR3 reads CASSIRGAGNSPLHF. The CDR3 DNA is TGTGCCAGTAGTATCCGTGGGGCAGGGAATTCACCCCTCCACTTT.

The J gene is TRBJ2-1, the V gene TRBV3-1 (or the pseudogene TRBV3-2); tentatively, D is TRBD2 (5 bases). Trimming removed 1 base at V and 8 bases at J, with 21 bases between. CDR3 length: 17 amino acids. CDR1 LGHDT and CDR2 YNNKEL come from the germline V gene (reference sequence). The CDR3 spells CASSQVLGVAMHHEQFF. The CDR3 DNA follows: TGTGCCAGCAGCCAAGTCCTCGGGGTCGCTATGCACCATGAGCAGTTCTTC.

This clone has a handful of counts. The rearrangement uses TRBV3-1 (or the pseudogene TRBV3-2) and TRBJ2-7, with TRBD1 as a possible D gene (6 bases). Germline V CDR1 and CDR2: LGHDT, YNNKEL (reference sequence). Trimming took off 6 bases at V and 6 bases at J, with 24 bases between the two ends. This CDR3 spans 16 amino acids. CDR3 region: CASRHSRGLRGVEQYF. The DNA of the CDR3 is TGTGCCAGCAGACACTCTCGCGGACTCAGGGGCGTCGAGCAGTACTTC.

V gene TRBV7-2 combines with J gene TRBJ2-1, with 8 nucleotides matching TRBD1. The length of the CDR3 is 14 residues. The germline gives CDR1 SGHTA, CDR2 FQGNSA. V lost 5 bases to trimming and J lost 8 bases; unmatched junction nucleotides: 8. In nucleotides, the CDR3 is TGTGCCAGCAGCCCCGACAGGGGTTCGGATGAGCAGTTCTTC. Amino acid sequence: CASSPDRGSDEQFF.

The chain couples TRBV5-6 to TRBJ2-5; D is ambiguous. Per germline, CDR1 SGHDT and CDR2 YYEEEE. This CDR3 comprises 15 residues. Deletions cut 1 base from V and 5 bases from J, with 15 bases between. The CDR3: CASSLLSVRRETQYF. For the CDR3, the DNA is TGTGCCAGCAGCTTGCTGTCCGTGCGGCGGGAGACCCAGTACTTC.

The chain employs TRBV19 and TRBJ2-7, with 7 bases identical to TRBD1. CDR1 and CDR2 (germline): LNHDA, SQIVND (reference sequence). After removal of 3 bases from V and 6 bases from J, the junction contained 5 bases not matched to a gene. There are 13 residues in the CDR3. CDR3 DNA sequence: TGTGCCAGTAGTATCGGACAGGCGGCCGAGCAGTACTTC. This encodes CASSIGQAAEQYF.

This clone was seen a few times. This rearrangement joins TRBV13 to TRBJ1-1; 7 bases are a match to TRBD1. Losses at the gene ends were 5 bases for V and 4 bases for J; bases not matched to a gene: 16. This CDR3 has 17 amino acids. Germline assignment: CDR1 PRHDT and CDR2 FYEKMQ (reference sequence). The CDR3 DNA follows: TGTGCCAGCAGCGCTACGGGACAGCGAATAGCCAGCACTGAAGCTTTCTTT. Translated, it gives CASSATGQRIASTEAFF.

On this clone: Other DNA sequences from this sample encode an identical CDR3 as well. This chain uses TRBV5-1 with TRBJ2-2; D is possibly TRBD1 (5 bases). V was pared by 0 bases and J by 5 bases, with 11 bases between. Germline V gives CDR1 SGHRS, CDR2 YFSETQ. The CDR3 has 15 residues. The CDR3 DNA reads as TGCGCCAGCAGCTTGGTTCAGGGTGGAACCGGGGAGCTGTTTTTT. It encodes CASSLVQGGTGELFF.

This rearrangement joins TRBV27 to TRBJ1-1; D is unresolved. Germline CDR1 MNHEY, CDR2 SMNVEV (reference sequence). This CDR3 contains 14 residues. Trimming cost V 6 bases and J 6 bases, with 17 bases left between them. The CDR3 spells CASRGGTLRAEAFF. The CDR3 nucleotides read TGTGCCAGCAGGGGAGGAACTTTAAGGGCTGAAGCTTTCTTT.

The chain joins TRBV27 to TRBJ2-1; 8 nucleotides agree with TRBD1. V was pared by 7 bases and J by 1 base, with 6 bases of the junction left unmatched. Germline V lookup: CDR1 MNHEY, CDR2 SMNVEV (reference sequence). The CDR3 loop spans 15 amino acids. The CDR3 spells CASTHTGGSYNEQFF. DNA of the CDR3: TGTGCCAGCACTCACACAGGGGGGTCCTACAATGAGCAGTTCTTC.

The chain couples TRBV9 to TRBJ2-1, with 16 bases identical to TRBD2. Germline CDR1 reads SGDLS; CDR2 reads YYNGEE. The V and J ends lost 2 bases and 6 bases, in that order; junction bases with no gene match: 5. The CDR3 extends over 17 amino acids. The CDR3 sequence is CASSVGTSGRDTNEQFF. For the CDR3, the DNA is TGTGCCAGCAGCGTTGGGACTAGCGGGAGGGATACCAATGAGCAGTTCTTC.

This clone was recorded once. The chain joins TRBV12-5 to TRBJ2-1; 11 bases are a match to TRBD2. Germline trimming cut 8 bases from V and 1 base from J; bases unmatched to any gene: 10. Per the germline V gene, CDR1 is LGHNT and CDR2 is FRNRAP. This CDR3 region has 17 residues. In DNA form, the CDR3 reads TGTGCTAGTCAGACTAGCGGGGCCTTAGTGTCCTACAATGAGCAGTTCTTC. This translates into CASQTSGALVSYNEQFF.

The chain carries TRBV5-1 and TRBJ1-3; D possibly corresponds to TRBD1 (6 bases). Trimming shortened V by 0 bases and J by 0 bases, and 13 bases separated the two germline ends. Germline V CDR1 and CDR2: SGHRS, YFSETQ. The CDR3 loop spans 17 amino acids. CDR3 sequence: CASSLVGGALSGNTIYF. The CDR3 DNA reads TGCGCCAGCAGCTTGGTAGGGGGAGCGCTCTCTGGAAACACCATATATTTT.

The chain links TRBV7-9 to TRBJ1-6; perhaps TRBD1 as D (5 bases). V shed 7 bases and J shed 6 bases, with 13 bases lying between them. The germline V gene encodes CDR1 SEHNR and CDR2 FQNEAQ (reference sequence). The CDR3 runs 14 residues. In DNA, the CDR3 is TGTGCCAGCATTCGGGGGACGGCTAATTCACCCCTCCACTTT. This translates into CASIRGTANSPLHF.

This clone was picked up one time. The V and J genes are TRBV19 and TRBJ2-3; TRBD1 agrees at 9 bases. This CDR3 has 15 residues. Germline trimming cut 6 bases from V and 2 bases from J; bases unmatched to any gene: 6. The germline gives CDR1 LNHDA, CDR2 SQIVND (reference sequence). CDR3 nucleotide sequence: TGTGCCAGTAGCGGGACAGGGCCTTTCACAGATACGCAGTATTTT. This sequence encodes CASSGTGPFTDTQYF. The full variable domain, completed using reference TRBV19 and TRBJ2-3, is DGGITQSPKYLFRKEGQNVTLSCEQNLNHDAMYWYRQDPGQGLRLIYYSQIVNDFQKGDIAEGYSVSREKKESFPLTVTSAQKNPTAFYLCASSGTGPFTDTQYFGPGTRLTVL.

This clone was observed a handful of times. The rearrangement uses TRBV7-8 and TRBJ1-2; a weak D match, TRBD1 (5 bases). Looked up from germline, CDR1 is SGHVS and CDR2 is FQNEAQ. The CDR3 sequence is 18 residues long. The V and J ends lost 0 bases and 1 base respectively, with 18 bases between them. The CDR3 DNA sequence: TGTGCCAGCAGCTTAGCGATAAAGAACAGGCTCCATAACTATGGCTACACCTTC. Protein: CASSLAIKNRLHNYGYTF.

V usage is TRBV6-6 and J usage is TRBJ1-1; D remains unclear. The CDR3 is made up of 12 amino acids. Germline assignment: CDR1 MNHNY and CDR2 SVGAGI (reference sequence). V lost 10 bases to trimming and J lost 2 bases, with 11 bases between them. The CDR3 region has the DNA TGTGCCATCCAGGCACCAAACACTGAAGCTTTCTTT. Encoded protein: CAIQAPNTEAFF.